These 2 T cell receptor beta chains share one sample of origin, sequenced in a study of brain T cells in children with intractable seizures listed by TCRdb under 2021. Library preparation used the immunoSEQ multiplex PCR assay. TCRdb limited this immuneACCESS table to in-frame rearrangements with V and J called. A share of clones is missing; checked studies link under half to unresolved V genes, and the rest is unexplained. Counted in this sample were around 100,000 clones; roughly 94% of them appeared once. 3.5% to 4% of the sample lies in the top ten. The sample's time point, from its label and the paper: resected brain tissue, or blood drawn just prior to surgery. The material was peripheral blood, obtained at surgery. Every receptor here comes from a boy under three years old with hemimegalencephaly and intractable seizures.

J is TRBJ2-1 and V is TRBV12-3 or TRBV12-4; no definite D call. Trimming cost V 6 bases and J 8 bases, with 8 bases left between them. This CDR3 is 11 amino acids long. The chain's CDR3 is CASSPLDEQFF. Written as DNA, the CDR3 is TGTGCCAGCAGCCCCCTTGATGAGCAGTTCTTC.

The CDR3 reads CASSLWELNEQFF. The CDR3 nucleotides are TGTGCCAGCAGTTTATGGGAGCTCAATGAGCAGTTCTTC. V and J are TRBV12-3 or TRBV12-4 and TRBJ2-1; a weak D match, TRBD2 (5 bases). The germline V and J ends were trimmed by 2 bases and 6 bases, with 8 bases remaining between them. The CDR3 is made up of 13 amino acids.